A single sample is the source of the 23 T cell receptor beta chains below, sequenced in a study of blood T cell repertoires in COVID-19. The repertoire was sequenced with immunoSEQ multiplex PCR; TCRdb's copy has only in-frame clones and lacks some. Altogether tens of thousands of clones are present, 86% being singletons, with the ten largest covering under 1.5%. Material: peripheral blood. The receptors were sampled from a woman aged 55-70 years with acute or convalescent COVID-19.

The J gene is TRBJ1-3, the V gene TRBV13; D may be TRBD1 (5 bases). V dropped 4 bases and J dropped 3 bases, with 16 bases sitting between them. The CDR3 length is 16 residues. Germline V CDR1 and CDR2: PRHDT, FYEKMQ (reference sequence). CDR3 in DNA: TGTGCCAGCAGCTCGGGACTGATCGAAGGTGGAAACACCATATATTTT. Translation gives CASSSGLIEGGNTIYF.

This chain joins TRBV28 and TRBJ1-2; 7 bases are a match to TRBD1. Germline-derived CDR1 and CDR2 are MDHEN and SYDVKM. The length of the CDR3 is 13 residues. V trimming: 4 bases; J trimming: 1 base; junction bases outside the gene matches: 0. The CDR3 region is CASSWDSNYGYTF. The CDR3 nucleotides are TGTGCCAGCAGTTGGGACAGTAACTATGGCTACACCTTC.

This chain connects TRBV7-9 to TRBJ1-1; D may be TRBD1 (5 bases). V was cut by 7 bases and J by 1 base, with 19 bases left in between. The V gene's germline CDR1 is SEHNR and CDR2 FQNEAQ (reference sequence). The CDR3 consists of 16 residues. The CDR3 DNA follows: TGTGCCAGCAACCCCCAGGGAGGGACGTCGAACACTGAAGCTTTCTTT. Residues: CASNPQGGTSNTEAFF.

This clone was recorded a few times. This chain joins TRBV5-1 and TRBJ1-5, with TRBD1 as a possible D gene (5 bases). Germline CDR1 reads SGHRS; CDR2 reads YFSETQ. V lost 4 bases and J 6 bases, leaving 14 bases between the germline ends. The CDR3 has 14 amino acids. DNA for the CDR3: TGCGCCAGCAGCCCCCAGGGTGGAGCTCAGCCCCAGCATTTT. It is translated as CASSPQGGAQPQHF.

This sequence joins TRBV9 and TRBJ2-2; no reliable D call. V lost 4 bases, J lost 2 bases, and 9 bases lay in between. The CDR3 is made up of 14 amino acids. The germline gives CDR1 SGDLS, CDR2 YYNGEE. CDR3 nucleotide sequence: TGTGCCAGCAGCTCGAACATTAACACCGGGGAGCTGTTTTTT. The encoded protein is CASSSNINTGELFF.

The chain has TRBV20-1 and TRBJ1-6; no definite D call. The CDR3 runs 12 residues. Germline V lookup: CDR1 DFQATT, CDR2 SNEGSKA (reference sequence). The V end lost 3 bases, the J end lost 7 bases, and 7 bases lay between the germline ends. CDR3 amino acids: CSASPTNSPLHF. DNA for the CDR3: TGCAGTGCTAGTCCCACAAATTCACCCCTCCACTTT.

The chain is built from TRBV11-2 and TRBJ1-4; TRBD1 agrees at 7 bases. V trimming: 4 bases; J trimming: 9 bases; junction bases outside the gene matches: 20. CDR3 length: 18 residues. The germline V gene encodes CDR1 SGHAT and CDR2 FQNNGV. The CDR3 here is CASSSLDRGRGASQKLFF. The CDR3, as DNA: TGTGCCAGCAGCTCGCTGGATAGGGGGCGGGGAGCCTCCCAAAAACTGTTTTTT.

The CDR3 sequence: CASSPRISAEAFF. CDR3 coding DNA: TGTGCCAGCAGCCCGCGGATAAGCGCTGAAGCTTTCTTT. The chain employs TRBV7-8 and TRBJ1-1; D uncertain. Germline CDR1 is SGHVS and CDR2 is FQNEAQ. V was cut by 5 bases and J by 6 bases, with 13 bases left in between. The CDR3 runs to 13 residues.

In nucleotides, the CDR3 is TGTGCCAGCCAAGCGGGGGGCCTTACGAACACTGAAGCTTTCTTT. Translating it yields CASQAGGLTNTEAFF. The chain is built from TRBV7-9 and TRBJ1-1; the D gene is possibly TRBD1 (6 bases). This CDR3 has 15 amino acids. Germline V gene data show CDR1 as SEHNR and CDR2 as FQNEAQ (reference sequence). Between the trimmed V and J ends, which lost 8 bases and 1 base, there was a span of 17 bases.

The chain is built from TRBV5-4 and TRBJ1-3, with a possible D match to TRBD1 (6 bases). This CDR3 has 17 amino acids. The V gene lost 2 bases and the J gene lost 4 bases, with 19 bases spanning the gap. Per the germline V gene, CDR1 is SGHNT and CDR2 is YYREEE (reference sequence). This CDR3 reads CASSFSGGQGRGNTIYF. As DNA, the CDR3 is TGTGCCAGCAGCTTCTCTGGGGGCCAGGGGCGAGGAAACACCATATATTTT.

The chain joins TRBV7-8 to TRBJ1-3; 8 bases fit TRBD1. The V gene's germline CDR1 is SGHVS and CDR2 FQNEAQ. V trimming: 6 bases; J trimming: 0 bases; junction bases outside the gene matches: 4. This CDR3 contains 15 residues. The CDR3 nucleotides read TGTGCCAGCAGTCGGGACAGGAACTCTGGAAACACCATATATTTT. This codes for CASSRDRNSGNTIYF.

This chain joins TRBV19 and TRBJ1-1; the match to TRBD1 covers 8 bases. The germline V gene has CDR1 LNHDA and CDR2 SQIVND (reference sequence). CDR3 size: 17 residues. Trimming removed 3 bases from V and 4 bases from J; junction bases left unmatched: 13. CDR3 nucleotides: TGTGCCAGTAGTATCATACCAGGGGGCAAAACTGGCACTGAAGCTTTCTTT. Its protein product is CASSIIPGGKTGTEAFF.

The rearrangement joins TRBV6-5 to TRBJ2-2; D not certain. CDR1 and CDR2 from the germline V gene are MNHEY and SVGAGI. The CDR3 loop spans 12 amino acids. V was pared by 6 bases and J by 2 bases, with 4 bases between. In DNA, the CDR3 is TGTGCCAGCAGGGCTAACACCGGGGAGCTGTTTTTT. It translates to CASRANTGELFF.

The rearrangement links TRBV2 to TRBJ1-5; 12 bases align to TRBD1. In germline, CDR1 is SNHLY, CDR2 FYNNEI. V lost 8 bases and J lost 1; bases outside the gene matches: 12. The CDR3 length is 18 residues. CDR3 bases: TGTGCCAGCCCGCCCGAGGGACAGGGGGCAATAAGCAATCAGCCCCAGCATTTT. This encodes CASPPEGQGAISNQPQHF.

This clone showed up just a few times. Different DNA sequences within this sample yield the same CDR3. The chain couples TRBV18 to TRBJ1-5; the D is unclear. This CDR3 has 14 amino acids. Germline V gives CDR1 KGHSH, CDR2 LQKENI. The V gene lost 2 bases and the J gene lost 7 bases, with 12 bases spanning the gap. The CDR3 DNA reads TGTGCCAGCTCACCAGACCGGGTAGGCCAGCCCCAGCATTTT. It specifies CASSPDRVGQPQHF.

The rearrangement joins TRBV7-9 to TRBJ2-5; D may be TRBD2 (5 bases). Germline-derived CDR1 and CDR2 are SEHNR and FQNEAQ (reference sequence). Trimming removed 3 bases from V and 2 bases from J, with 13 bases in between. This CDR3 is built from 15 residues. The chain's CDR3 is CASSFPRGIQETQYF. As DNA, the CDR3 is TGTGCCAGCAGCTTCCCCCGAGGGATACAAGAGACCCAGTACTTC.

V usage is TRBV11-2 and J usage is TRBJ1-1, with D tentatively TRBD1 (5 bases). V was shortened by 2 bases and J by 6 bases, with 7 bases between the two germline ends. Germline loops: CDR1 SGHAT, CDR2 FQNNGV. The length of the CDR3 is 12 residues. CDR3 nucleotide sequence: TGTGCCAGCAGCTTACAGGGATCTGAAGCTTTCTTT. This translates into CASSLQGSEAFF.

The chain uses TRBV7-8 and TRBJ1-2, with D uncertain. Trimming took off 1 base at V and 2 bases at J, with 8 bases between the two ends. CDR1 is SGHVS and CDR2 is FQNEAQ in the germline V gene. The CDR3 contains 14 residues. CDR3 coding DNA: TGTGCCAGCAGCTTAGTAGCCAGAAACTATGGCTACACCTTC. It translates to CASSLVARNYGYTF.

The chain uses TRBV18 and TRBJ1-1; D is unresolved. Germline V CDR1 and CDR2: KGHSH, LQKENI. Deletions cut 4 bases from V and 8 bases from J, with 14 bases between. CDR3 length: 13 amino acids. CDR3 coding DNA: TGTGCCAGCTCACTTGGGAGTTCAGCCGAAGCTTTCTTT. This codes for CASSLGSSAEAFF.

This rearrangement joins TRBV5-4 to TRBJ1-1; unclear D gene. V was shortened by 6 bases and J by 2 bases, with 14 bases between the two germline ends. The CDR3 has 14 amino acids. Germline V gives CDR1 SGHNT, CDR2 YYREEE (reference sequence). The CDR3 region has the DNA TGTGCCAGCACCCCGCGCGAGCTAAACACTGAAGCTTTCTTT. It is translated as CASTPRELNTEAFF.

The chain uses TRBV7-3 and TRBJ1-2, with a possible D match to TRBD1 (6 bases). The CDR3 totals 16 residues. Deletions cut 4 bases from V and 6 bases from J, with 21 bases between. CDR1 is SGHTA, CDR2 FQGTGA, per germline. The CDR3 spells CASSSLGGGSEDGYTF. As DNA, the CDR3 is TGTGCCAGCAGCTCCCTCGGGGGGGGCAGTGAGGATGGCTACACCTTC.

In DNA, the CDR3 is TGTGCCAGCAGCTTCGGAGGGGCCCCTGAAAAACTGTTTTTT. Protein product: CASSFGGAPEKLFF. This rearrangement joins TRBV11-2 to TRBJ1-4; D is possibly TRBD1 (5 bases). Trimming cost V 3 bases and J 7 bases, with 12 bases left between them. CDR3 length: 14 residues. Germline CDR1 is SGHAT and CDR2 is FQNNGV.

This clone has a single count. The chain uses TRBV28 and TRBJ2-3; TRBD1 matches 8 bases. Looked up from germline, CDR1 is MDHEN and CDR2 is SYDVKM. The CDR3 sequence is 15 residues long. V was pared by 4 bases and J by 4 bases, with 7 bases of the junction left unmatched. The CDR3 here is CASSYATGASDTQYF. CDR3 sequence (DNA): TGTGCCAGCAGTTACGCGACAGGGGCCTCAGATACGCAGTATTTT.